Listed here are 29 T cell receptor beta chains from one sample, sequenced in a study of neoadjuvant anti-PD-1 for oral cavity cancer. The protocol was immunoSEQ multiplex PCR, while the TCRdb copy is restricted to in-frame clones and leaves out a portion. In the table there are roughly 14,000 clones, about 73% of which are singletons. The starting material was PBMCs, obtained before nivolumab (anti-PD-1) treatment. These receptors all stem from a person aged 40 to 85 with oral cavity squamous cell carcinoma.

This clone was counted between two and nine times. J is TRBJ1-5 and V is TRBV6-1; 8 positions match TRBD1. CDR3 size: 16 residues. V shed 2 bases and J 7 bases; nucleotides not matched to a gene: 10. CDR1 MNHNS and CDR2 SASEGT come from the germline V gene. CDR3 nucleotide sequence: TGTGCCAGCAGTGAAAGTATTAGACAGGGGTGGCAGCCCCAGCATTTT. Translation gives CASSESIRQGWQPQHF.

V and J are TRBV10-2 and TRBJ1-5, with D unresolved. This CDR3 comprises 17 residues. Trimming took 0 bases from V and 1 from J, leaving 13 bases between them. The germline CDR1 and CDR2 sequences are WSHSY and SAAADI. CDR3 nucleotide sequence: TGCGCCAGCAGTGAGTCGGGAGGGTTATGGAGCAATCAGCCCCAGCATTTT. This codes for CASSESGGLWSNQPQHF.

The V and J genes are TRBV12-5 and TRBJ2-3; 10 nucleotides align to TRBD2. The junction had 1 base not matched to a gene; V was cut back by 7 bases and J by 3 bases. The CDR3 consists of 13 residues. Germline V lookup: CDR1 LGHNT, CDR2 FRNRAP. The CDR3 DNA is TGTGCTAGTGATAGCGGGGGGACAGATACGCAGTATTTT. Translated: CASDSGGTDTQYF.

The chain joins TRBV11-2 to TRBJ2-7; tentatively, D is TRBD2 (7 bases). Germline CDR1 SGHAT, CDR2 FQNNGV. The CDR3 is 14 amino acids. The ends were cut back, 7 bases at V and 2 bases at J, with 15 bases in the middle. This chain's CDR3 is CASTRGASTYEQYF. CDR3 DNA sequence: TGTGCCAGCACCCGGGGGGCCAGCACCTACGAGCAGTACTTC.

The V and J genes are TRBV6-1 and TRBJ2-2; D unclear. The CDR3 is 11 residues long. Trimming pared 3 bases from V and 6 bases from J, leaving 2 bases between. Germline V CDR1 and CDR2: MNHNS, SASEGT. The CDR3 bases are TGTGCCAGCAGTGATCCCGGGGAGCTGTTTTTT. It yields the protein CASSDPGELFF.

This clone was seen a single time. The rearrangement uses TRBV29-1 and TRBJ1-2; D is perhaps TRBD1 (5 bases). Trimming removed 6 bases at V and 10 bases at J, with 15 bases between. Germline values: CDR1 SQVTM, CDR2 ANQGSEA. The CDR3 spans 11 residues. The CDR3 sequence is CSVGGGADYTF. CDR3 bases: TGCAGCGTCGGGGGAGGGGCTGACTACACCTTC.

This clone turned up a few times. The chain employs TRBV4-1 and TRBJ1-4, with D possibly TRBD1 on 5 matching bases. V lost 3 bases, J lost 4 bases, and 18 bases lay in between. CDR3 length equals 17 residues. Germline CDR1 is MGHRA and CDR2 is YSYEKL. CDR3 sequence: CASSHDPQGANNEKLFF. DNA of the CDR3: TGCGCCAGCAGCCACGATCCTCAGGGCGCCAATAATGAAAAACTGTTTTTT.

Only a few counts were recorded for this clone. V and J are TRBV9 and TRBJ2-1; 10 nucleotides agree with TRBD2. V shed 2 bases and J 12 bases; nucleotides not matched to a gene: 8. The CDR3 contains 14 residues. The germline gives CDR1 SGDLS, CDR2 YYNGEE. Written as DNA, the CDR3 is TGTGCCAGCAGCGTTGGACTAGCGGAGAGGGGGCAGTTCTTC. It specifies CASSVGLAERGQFF.

The chain is built from TRBV18 and TRBJ1-1; TRBD1 is a possible D gene (6 bases). Per germline, CDR1 KGHSH and CDR2 LQKENI. Trimming took off 4 bases at V and 1 base at J, with 13 bases between the two ends. The CDR3 is 15 amino acids. The CDR3 is CASSLTRGRNTEAFF. The CDR3 DNA sequence: TGTGCCAGCTCACTTACCAGGGGCAGGAACACTGAAGCTTTCTTT.

The chain links TRBV28 to TRBJ2-7, with no clear D. V gave up 2 bases and J gave up 0 bases, with 8 bases separating them. CDR1 MDHEN and CDR2 SYDVKM come from the germline V gene. There are 14 residues in the CDR3. CDR3 loop: CASSLSANSYEQYF. The CDR3 nucleotides read TGTGCCAGCAGTTTAAGTGCTAACTCCTACGAGCAGTACTTC.

This clone was observed a few times. The rearrangement joins TRBV6-1 to TRBJ1-5, with no clear D. Germline V gene lookup returns CDR1 MNHNS and CDR2 SASEGT. With 2 bases removed from V and 1 base from J, the gap between germline ends came to 21 bases. The CDR3 is 19 amino acids. For the CDR3, the DNA is TGTGCCAGCAGTGAAACGCGAGGGAAGGGATTGGTAAGCAATCAGCCCCAGCATTTT. Its protein is CASSETRGKGLVSNQPQHF.

This clone was observed a few times. The chain carries TRBV7-9 and TRBJ1-5; possible D gene TRBD1, 5 bases. Germline CDR1 and CDR2: SEHNR and FQNEAQ (reference sequence). This CDR3 has 14 residues. Trimming took off 7 bases at V and 3 bases at J, with 13 bases between the two ends. The CDR3 spells CASTLEGDNQPQHF. DNA of the CDR3: TGTGCCAGCACCTTGGAAGGGGACAATCAGCCCCAGCATTTT.

A single count supports this clone. V and J are TRBV7-3 and TRBJ1-5; a weak D match, TRBD1 (6 bases). The CDR3 runs to 15 residues. Trimming left V 5 bases short and J 7 bases short, with 18 bases between. The germline V gene has CDR1 SGHTA and CDR2 FQGTGA. Written as DNA, the CDR3 is TGTGCCAGCAGCCCCGGTGGGGGGCGAGGGCAGCCCCAGCATTTT. This gives the protein CASSPGGGRGQPQHF.

The chain employs TRBV7-8 and TRBJ2-6; 7 nucleotides agree with TRBD1. Germline-derived CDR1 and CDR2 are SGHVS and FQNEAQ. The CDR3 is 16 residues long. Trimming cost V 4 bases and J 0 bases; bases outside gene matches: 3. For the CDR3, the DNA is TGTGCCAGCAGCTCGACAGGGAGCTCTGGGGCCAACGTCCTGACTTTC. Translating it yields CASSSTGSSGANVLTF.

The rearrangement links TRBV5-4 to TRBJ2-4, with D perhaps matching TRBD2 (7 bases). The CDR3 runs to 18 residues. Trimming removed 4 bases at V and 0 bases at J, with 20 bases between. Germline values: CDR1 SGHNT, CDR2 YYREEE (reference sequence). The CDR3 region has the DNA TGTGCCAGCAGCAAACCCCGAGGGGGGGTCCTAGCCAAAAACATTCAGTACTTC. Protein sequence: CASSKPRGGVLAKNIQYF.

The chain links TRBV5-4 to TRBJ2-4; TRBD2 matches at 7 bases. The CDR3 totals 14 residues. J lost 0 bases, V lost 5 bases, and 2 bases had no gene match. CDR1 and CDR2 from the germline V gene are SGHNT and YYREEE (reference sequence). The DNA of the CDR3 is TGTGCCAGCAGTCCGGGGGGAGCCAAAAACATTCAGTACTTC. Amino acids: CASSPGGAKNIQYF.

CDR3 sequence reads: CAISESALPEGQFF. In DNA form, the CDR3 reads TGTGCCATCAGTGAGTCGGCCCTTCCCGAAGGGCAGTTCTTC. The rearrangement joins TRBV10-3 to TRBJ2-1, with D unresolved. The V gene's germline CDR1 is ENHRY and CDR2 SYGVKD. V shed 0 bases and J shed 12 bases, with 15 bases lying between them. The length of the CDR3 is 14 residues.

This clone was seen a handful of times. This chain uses TRBV11-2 with TRBJ2-5, with no clear D. Trimming removed 2 bases at V and 3 bases at J, with 4 bases between. Looked up from germline, CDR1 is SGHAT and CDR2 is FQNNGV. This CDR3 is 12 amino acids long. DNA for the CDR3: TGTGCCAGCAGCTTATATGAAGAGACCCAGTACTTC. The encoded protein is CASSLYEETQYF.

The rearrangement links TRBV6-1 to TRBJ2-1; 8 bases are a match to TRBD2. V was pared by 6 bases and J by 7 bases, with 8 bases of the junction left unmatched. This CDR3 has 14 amino acids. Per the germline V gene, CDR1 is MNHNS and CDR2 is SASEGT. CDR3 residues: CASRDGGARNEQFF. The CDR3 region has the DNA TGTGCCAGCAGAGACGGGGGGGCCAGAAATGAGCAGTTCTTC.

The rearrangement uses TRBV7-8 and TRBJ2-7, with TRBD1 matching 8 bases. This CDR3 contains 11 residues. V lost 6 bases and J lost 12; bases outside the gene matches: 7. Germline V gene data show CDR1 as SGHVS and CDR2 as FQNEAQ. The CDR3 protein is CASSLPGQAYF. DNA of the CDR3: TGTGCCAGCAGTTTGCCGGGACAGGCGTACTTC.

V gene TRBV15 combines with J gene TRBJ2-1, with 10 bases that match TRBD2. CDR3 length equals 15 residues. Germline CDR1 and CDR2: LNHNV and YYDKDF (reference sequence). Germline trimming cut 0 bases from V and 5 bases from J; bases unmatched to any gene: 1. The CDR3 bases are TGTGCCACCAGCAGAGAACTAGCGGGAAACAATGAGCAGTTCTTC. Its protein product is CATSRELAGNNEQFF. The full variable domain, with the rest looked up from reference TRBV15 and TRBJ2-1, is DAMVIQNPRYQVTQFGKPVTLSCSQTLNHNVMYWYQQKSSQAPKLLFHYYDKDFNNEADTPDNFQSRRPNTSFCFLDIRSPGLGDTAMYLCATSRELAGNNEQFFGPGTRLTVL.

This clone was found a few times. The chain carries TRBV6-6 and TRBJ1-3; possibly TRBD1 for D (5 bases). The CDR3 extends over 15 amino acids. Germline V gene lookup returns CDR1 MNHNY and CDR2 SVGAGI (reference sequence). The V gene lost 10 bases and the J gene lost 0 bases, with 16 bases spanning the gap. The CDR3 is CATLGRSTSGNTIYF. CDR3 DNA: TGTGCCACCTTGGGACGATCGACCTCTGGAAACACCATATATTTT.

This clone was observed a few times. The rearrangement links TRBV5-1 to TRBJ1-2; the match to TRBD1 covers 10 bases. J gave up 1 base and V 4 bases, and 4 bases lay outside the gene matches. CDR1 is SGHRS and CDR2 is YFSETQ in the germline V gene. The CDR3 is 15 residues long. The CDR3, as DNA: TGCGCCAGCAGCCCGGGACAGGGGTATAACTATGGCTACACCTTC. It specifies CASSPGQGYNYGYTF.

The chain combines TRBV18 with TRBJ1-5; no firm D call. This CDR3 is 13 amino acids long. Germline V lookup: CDR1 KGHSH, CDR2 LQKENI. Trimming pared 3 bases from V and 2 bases from J, leaving 5 bases between. CDR3 in amino acids: CASSPGGNQPQHF. CDR3 DNA: TGTGCCAGCTCACCCGGAGGCAATCAGCCCCAGCATTTT.

The chain is built from TRBV7-7 and TRBJ2-7; 9 positions match TRBD1. This CDR3 has 15 residues. Trimming cost V 1 base and J 3 bases; bases outside gene matches: 4. The germline V gene encodes CDR1 SSHAT and CDR2 FNYEAQ (reference sequence). The CDR3 sequence is CASSLGTGEVYEQYF. The CDR3 DNA reads as TGTGCCAGCAGCTTAGGGACAGGGGAGGTCTACGAGCAGTACTTC.

The J gene is TRBJ1-5, the V gene TRBV20-1; a possible D gene is TRBD1 (5 bases). The ends were cut back, 0 bases at V and 12 bases at J, with 9 bases in the middle. The V gene's germline CDR1 is DFQATT and CDR2 SNEGSKA (reference sequence). This CDR3 has 11 residues. CDR3: CSAREGGDQHF. Here the CDR3 DNA reads TGCAGTGCTAGAGAGGGAGGGGACCAGCATTTT.

The V call is TRBV11-2, the J call TRBJ2-2, with D possibly being TRBD2 (7 bases). The V gene's germline CDR1 is SGHAT and CDR2 FQNNGV. CDR3 length equals 16 residues. V lost 3 bases to trimming and J lost 3 bases, with 14 bases between them. The DNA for the CDR3 is TGTGCCAGCAGCTTCCGAAGGGAGGGGGACACCGGGGAGCTGTTTTTT. Translating it yields CASSFRREGDTGELFF. The variable domain in full, completed from reference TRBV11-2 and TRBJ2-2, reads EAGVAQSPRYKIIEKRQSVAFWCNPISGHATLYWYQQILGQGPKLLIQFQNNGVVDDSQLPKDRFSAERLKGVDSTLKIQPAKLEDSAVYLCASSFRREGDTGELFFGEGSRLTVL.

This chain connects TRBV19 to TRBJ2-5; TRBD1 agrees at 9 bases. The CDR3 runs to 16 residues. V lost 4 bases, J lost 1 base, and 7 bases stayed unmatched. Germline-derived CDR1 and CDR2 are LNHDA and SQIVND (reference sequence). The CDR3 is CASSTRTGAVQETQYF. For the CDR3, the DNA is TGTGCCAGTAGTACTAGGACAGGGGCCGTCCAAGAGACCCAGTACTTC. Using reference TRBV19 and TRBJ2-5 for the parts outside the CDR3, the full variable domain is DGGITQSPKYLFRKEGQNVTLSCEQNLNHDAMYWYRQDPGQGLRLIYYSQIVNDFQKGDIAEGYSVSREKKESFPLTVTSAQKNPTAFYLCASSTRTGAVQETQYFGPGTRLLVL.

This clone was observed a handful of times. The chain uses TRBV19 and TRBJ2-2; 9 nucleotides agree with TRBD2. CDR1 and CDR2 from the germline V gene are LNHDA and SQIVND (reference sequence). V shed 5 bases and J 2 bases; nucleotides not matched to a gene: 9. This CDR3 is 17 amino acids long. As DNA, the CDR3 is TGTGCCAGTAGTTGGGATAGCGGGAGACCTAACACCGGGGAGCTGTTTTTT. This codes for CASSWDSGRPNTGELFF. Looking up the rest from reference TRBV19 and TRBJ2-2 gives the full variable domain: DGGITQSPKYLFRKEGQNVTLSCEQNLNHDAMYWYRQDPGQGLRLIYYSQIVNDFQKGDIAEGYSVSREKKESFPLTVTSAQKNPTAFYLCASSWDSGRPNTGELFFGEGSRLTVL.